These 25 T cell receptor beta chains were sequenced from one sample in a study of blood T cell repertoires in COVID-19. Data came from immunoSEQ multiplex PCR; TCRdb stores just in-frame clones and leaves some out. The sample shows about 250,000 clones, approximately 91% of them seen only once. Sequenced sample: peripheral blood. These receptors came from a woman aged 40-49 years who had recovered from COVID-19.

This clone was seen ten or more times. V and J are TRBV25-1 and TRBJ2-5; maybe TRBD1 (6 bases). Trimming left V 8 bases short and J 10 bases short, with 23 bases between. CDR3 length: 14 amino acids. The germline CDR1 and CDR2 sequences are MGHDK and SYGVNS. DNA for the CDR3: TGTGCCAGCGGGGCAGGGGTACTTGGTGAGGACCAGTACTTC. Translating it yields CASGAGVLGEDQYF. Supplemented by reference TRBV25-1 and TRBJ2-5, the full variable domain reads EADIYQTPRYLVIGTGKKITLECSQTMGHDKMYWYQQDPGMELHLIHYSYGVNSTEKGDLSSESTVSRIRTEHFPLTLESARPSHTSQYLCASGAGVLGEDQYFGPGTRLLVL.

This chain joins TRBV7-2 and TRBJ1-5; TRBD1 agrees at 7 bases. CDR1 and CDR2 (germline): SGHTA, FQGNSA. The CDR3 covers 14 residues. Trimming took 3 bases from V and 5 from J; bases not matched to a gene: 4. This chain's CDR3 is CASSFLQGDQPQHF. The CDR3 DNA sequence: TGTGCCAGCAGCTTTCTCCAGGGGGATCAGCCCCAGCATTTT.

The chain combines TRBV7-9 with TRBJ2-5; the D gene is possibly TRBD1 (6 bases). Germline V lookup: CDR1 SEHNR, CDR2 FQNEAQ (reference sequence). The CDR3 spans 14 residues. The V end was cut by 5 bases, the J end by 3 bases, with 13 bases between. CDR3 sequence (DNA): TGTGCCAGCAGCCTACAGGGTGGGGAAGAGACCCAGTACTTC. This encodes CASSLQGGEETQYF.

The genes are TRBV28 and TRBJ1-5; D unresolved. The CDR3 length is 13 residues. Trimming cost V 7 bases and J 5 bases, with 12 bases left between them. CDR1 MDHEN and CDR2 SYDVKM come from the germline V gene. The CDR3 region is CASTRGWDQPQHF. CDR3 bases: TGTGCCAGCACCCGAGGGTGGGATCAGCCCCAGCATTTT.

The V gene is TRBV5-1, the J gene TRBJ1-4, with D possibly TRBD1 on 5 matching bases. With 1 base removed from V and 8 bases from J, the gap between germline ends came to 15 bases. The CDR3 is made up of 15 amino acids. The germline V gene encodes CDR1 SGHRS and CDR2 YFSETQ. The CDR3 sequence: CASSLRAGFEEKLFF. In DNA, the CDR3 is TGCGCCAGCAGCTTGCGGGCAGGGTTTGAGGAAAAACTGTTTTTT. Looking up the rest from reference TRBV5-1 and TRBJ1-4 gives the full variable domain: KAGVTQTPRYLIKTRGQQVTLSCSPISGHRSVSWYQQTPGQGLQFLFEYFSETQRNKGNFPGRFSGRQFSNSRSEMNVSTLELGDSALYLCASSLRAGFEEKLFFGSGTQLSVL.

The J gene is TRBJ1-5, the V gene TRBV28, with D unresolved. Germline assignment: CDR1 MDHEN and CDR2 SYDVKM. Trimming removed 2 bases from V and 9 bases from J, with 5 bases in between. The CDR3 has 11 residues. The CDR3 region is CASSLTRPQHF. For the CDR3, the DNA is TGTGCCAGCAGTTTAACTCGGCCCCAGCATTTT.

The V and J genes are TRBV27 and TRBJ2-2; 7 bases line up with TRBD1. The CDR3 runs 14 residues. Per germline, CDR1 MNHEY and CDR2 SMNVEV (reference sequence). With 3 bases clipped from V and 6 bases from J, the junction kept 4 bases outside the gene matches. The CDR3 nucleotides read TGTGCCAGCAGTTTCCCCGACAGGGCCGGGGAGCTGTTTTTT. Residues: CASSFPDRAGELFF.

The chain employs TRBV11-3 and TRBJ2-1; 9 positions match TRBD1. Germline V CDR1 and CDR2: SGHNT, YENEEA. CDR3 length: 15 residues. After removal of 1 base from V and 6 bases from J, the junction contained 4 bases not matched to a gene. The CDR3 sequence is CASSLGGQGGNEQFF. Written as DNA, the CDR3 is TGTGCCAGCAGCTTAGGGGGACAGGGTGGCAATGAGCAGTTCTTC.

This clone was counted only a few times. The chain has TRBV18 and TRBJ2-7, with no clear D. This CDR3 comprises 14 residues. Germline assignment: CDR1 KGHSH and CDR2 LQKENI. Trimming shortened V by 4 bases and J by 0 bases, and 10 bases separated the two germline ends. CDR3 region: CASSRAQVSYEQYF. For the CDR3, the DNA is TGTGCCAGCTCACGAGCCCAGGTCTCCTACGAGCAGTACTTC. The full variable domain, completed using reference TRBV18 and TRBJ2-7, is NAGVMQNPRHLVRRRGQEARLRCSPMKGHSHVYWYRQLPEEGLKFMVYLQKENIIDESGMPKERFSAEFPKEGPSILRIQQVVRGDSAAYFCASSRAQVSYEQYFGPGTRLTVT.

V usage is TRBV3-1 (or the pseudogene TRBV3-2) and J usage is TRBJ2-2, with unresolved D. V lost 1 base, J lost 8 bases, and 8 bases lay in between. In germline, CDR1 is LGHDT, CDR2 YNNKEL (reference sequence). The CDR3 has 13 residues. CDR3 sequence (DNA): TGTGCCAGCAGCCAAGCGGTGCTAGGGGAGCTGTTTTTT. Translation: CASSQAVLGELFF.

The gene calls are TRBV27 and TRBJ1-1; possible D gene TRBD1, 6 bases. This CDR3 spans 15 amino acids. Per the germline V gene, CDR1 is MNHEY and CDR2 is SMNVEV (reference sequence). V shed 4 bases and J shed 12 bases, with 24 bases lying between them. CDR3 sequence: CASSSPRDTVSPPFF. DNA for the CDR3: TGTGCCAGCAGTTCCCCCCGGGACACCGTATCACCCCCTTTCTTT.

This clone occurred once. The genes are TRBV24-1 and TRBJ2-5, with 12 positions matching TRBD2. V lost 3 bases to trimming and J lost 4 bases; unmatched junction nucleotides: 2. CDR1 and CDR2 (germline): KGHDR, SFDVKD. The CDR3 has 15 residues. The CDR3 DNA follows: TGTGCCACCAGTGATCGGACTAGCGGGACAGAGACCCAGTACTTC. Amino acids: CATSDRTSGTETQYF.

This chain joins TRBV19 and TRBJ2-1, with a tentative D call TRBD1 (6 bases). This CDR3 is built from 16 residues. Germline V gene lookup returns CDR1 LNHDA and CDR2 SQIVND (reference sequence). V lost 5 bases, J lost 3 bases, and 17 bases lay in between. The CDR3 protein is CASSFRTQGLYNEQFF. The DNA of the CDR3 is TGTGCCAGTAGTTTCAGGACCCAGGGGCTCTACAATGAGCAGTTCTTC.

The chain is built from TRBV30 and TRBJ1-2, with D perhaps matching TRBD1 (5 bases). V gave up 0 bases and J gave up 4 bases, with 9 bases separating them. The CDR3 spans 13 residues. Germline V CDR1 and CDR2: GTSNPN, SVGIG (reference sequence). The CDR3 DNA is TGTGCCTGGAGTGTACACAGGAGCTATGGCTACACCTTC. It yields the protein CAWSVHRSYGYTF.

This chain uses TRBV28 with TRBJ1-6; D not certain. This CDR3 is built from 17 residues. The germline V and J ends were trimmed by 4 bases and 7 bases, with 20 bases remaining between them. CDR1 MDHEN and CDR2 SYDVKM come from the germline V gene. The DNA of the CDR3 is TGTGCCAGCAGTTCCCCCTCCGGGGAGGGTGAAAATTCACCCCTCCACTTT. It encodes CASSSPSGEGENSPLHF. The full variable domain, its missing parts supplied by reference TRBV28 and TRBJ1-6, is DVKVTQSSRYLVKRTGEKVFLECVQDMDHENMFWYRQDPGLGLRLIYFSYDVKMKEKGDIPEGYSVSREKKERFSLILESASTNQTSMYLCASSSPSGEGENSPLHFGNGTRLTVT.

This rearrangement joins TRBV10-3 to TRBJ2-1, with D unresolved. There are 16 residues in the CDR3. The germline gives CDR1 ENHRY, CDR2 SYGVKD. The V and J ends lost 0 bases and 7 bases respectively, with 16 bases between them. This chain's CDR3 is CAISESDLAMRNEQFF. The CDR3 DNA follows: TGTGCCATCAGTGAGTCGGATCTGGCCATGCGGAATGAGCAGTTCTTC.

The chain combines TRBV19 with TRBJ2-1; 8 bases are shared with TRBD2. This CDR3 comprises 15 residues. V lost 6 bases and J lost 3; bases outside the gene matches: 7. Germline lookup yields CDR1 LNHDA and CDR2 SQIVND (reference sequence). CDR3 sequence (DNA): TGTGCCAGTAGCTTGACTAGCGCAGACTACAATGAGCAGTTCTTC. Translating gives CASSLTSADYNEQFF.

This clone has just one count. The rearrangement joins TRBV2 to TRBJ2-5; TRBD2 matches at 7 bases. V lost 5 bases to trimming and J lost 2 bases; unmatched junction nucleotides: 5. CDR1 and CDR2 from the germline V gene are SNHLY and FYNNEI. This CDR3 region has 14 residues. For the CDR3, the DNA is TGTGCCAGCAGTCGAGCGGGACCACAAGAGACCCAGTACTTC. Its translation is CASSRAGPQETQYF.

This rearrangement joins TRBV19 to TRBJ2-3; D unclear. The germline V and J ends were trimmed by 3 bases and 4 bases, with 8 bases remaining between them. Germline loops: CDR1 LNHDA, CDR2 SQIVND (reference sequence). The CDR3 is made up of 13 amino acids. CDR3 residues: CASSIPPADTQYF. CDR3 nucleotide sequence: TGTGCCAGTAGTATCCCCCCGGCAGATACGCAGTATTTT.

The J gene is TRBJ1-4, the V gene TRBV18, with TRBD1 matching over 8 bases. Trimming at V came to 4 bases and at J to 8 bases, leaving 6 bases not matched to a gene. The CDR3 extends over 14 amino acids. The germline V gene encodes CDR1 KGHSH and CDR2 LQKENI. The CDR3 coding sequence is TGTGCCAGCTCACTGGACAGGGTAAACGAAAAACTGTTTTTT. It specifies CASSLDRVNEKLFF. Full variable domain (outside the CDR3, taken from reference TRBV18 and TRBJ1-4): NAGVMQNPRHLVRRRGQEARLRCSPMKGHSHVYWYRQLPEEGLKFMVYLQKENIIDESGMPKERFSAEFPKEGPSILRIQQVVRGDSAAYFCASSLDRVNEKLFFGSGTQLSVL.

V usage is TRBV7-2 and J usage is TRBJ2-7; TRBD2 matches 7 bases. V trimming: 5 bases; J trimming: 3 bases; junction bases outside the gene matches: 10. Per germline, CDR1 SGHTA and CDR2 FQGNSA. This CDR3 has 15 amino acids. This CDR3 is CASSPALAEYYEQYF. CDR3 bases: TGTGCCAGCAGCCCCGCCCTAGCGGAATACTACGAGCAGTACTTC.

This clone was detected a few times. This chain's CDR3 is CASSPTPRGQETQYF. In DNA, the CDR3 is TGTGCCAGCAGCCCCACCCCGCGGGGCCAAGAGACCCAGTACTTC. The chain joins TRBV11-2 to TRBJ2-5; a weak D match, TRBD2 (6 bases). The CDR3 length is 15 residues. Looked up from germline, CDR1 is SGHAT and CDR2 is FQNNGV. Trimming removed 5 bases at V and 1 base at J, with 14 bases between. Filled out from reference TRBV11-2 and TRBJ2-5, the complete variable domain reads EAGVAQSPRYKIIEKRQSVAFWCNPISGHATLYWYQQILGQGPKLLIQFQNNGVVDDSQLPKDRFSAERLKGVDSTLKIQPAKLEDSAVYLCASSPTPRGQETQYFGPGTRLLVL.

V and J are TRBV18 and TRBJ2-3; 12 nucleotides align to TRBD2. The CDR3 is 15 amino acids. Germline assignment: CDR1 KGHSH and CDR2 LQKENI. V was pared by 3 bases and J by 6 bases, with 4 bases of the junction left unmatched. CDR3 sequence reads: CASSPTSGSRDTQYF. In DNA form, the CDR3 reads TGTGCCAGCTCACCGACTAGCGGGAGTCGGGATACGCAGTATTTT.

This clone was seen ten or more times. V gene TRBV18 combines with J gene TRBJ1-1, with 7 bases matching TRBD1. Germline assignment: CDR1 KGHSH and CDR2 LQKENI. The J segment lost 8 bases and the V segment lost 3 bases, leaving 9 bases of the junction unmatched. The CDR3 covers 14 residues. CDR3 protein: CASSPIPGTEEAFF. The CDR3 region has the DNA TGTGCCAGCTCACCCATTCCAGGGACAGAAGAAGCTTTCTTT.

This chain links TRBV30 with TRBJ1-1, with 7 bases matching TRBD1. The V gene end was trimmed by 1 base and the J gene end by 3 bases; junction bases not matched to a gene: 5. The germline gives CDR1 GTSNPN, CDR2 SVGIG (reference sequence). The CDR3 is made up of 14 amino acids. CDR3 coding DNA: TGTGCCTGGAGTGCTCAGGGGGTCGACACTGAAGCTTTCTTT. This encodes CAWSAQGVDTEAFF.